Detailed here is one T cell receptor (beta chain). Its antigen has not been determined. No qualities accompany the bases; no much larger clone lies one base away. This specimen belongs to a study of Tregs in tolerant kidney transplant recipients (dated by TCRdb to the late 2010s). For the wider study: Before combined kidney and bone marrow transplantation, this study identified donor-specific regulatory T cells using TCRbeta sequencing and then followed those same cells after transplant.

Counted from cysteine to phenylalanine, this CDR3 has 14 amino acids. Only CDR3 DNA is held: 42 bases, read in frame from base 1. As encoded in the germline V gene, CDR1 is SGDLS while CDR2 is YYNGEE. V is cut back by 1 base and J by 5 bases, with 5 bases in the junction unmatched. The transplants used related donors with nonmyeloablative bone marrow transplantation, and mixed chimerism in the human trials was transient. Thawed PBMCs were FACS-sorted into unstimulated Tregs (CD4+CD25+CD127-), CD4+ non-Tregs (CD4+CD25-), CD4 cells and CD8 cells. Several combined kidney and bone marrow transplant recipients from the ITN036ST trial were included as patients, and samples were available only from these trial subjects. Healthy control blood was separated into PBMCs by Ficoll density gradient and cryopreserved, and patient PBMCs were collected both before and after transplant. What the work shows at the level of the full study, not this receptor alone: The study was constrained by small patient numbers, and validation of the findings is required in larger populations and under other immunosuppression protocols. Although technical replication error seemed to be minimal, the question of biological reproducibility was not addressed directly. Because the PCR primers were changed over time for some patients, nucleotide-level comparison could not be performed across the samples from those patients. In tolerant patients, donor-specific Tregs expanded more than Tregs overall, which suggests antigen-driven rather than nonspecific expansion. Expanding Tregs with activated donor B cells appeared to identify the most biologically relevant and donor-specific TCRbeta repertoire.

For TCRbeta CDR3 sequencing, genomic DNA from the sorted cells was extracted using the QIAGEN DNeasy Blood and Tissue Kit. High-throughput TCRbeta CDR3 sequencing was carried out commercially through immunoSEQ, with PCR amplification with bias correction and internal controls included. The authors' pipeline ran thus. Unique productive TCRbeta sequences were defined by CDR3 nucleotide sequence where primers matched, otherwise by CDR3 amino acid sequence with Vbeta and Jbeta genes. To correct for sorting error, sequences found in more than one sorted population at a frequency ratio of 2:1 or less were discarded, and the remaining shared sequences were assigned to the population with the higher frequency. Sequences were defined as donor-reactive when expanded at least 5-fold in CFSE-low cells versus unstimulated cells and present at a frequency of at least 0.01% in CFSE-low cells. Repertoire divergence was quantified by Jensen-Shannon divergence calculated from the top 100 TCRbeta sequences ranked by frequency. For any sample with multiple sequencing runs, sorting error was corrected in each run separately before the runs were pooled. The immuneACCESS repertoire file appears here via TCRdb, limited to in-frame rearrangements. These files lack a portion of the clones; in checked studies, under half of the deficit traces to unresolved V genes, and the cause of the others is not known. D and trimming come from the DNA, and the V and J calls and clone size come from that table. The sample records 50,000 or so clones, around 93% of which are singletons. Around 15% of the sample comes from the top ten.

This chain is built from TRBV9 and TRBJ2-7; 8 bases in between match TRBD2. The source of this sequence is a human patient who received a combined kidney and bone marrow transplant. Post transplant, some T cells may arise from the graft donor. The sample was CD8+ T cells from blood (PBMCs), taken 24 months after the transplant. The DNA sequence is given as TGTGCCAGCAGCGTATCGGGGGGGTTCGACGAGCAGTACTTC. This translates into CASSVSGGFDEQYF.